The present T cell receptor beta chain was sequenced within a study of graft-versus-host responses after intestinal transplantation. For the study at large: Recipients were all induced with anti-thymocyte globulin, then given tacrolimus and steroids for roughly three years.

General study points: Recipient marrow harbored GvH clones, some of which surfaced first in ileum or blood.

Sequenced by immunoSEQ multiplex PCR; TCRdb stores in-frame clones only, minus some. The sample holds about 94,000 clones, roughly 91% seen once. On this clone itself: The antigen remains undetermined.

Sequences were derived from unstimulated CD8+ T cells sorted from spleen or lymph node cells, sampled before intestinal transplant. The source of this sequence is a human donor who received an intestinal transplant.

In DNA, the CDR3 is TGCGCCAGCAGTGAGTCGATACTAGCGGGGCCCTCAGGAGAGACCCAGTACTTC. Translating it yields CASSESILAGPSGETQYF. The chain couples TRBV10-2 to TRBJ2-5; 10 nucleotides line up with TRBD2. Trimming removed 0 bases from V and 4 bases from J; junction bases left unmatched: 11. Germline V lookup: CDR1 WSHSY, CDR2 SAAADI. This CDR3 is built from 18 residues.